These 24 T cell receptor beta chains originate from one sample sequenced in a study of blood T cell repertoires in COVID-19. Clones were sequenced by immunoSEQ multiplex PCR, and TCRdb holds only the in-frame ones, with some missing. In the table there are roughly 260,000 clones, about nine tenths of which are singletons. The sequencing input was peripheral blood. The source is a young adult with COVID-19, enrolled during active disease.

CDR3 sequence: CASSSGTSTDTQYF. In DNA, the CDR3 is TGTGCCAGCAGTTCCGGGACTAGCACAGATACGCAGTATTTT. The rearrangement uses TRBV27 and TRBJ2-3; weak D call: TRBD2 (6 bases). The CDR3 runs to 14 residues. Trimming took 4 bases from V and 0 from J, leaving 8 bases between them. Per germline, CDR1 MNHEY and CDR2 SMNVEV (reference sequence).

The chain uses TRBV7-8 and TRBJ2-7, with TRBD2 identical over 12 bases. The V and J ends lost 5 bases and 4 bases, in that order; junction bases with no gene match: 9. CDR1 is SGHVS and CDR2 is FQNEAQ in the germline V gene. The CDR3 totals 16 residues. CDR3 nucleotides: TGTGCCAGCAGCCCTCCGACTAGCGGGAGAAGGTACGAGCAGTACTTC. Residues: CASSPPTSGRRYEQYF.

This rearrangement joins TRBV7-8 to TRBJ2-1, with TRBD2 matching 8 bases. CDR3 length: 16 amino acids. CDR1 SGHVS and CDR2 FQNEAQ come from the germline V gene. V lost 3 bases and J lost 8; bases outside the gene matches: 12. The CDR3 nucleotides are TGTGCCAGCAGCTTTCAAGGGACTAGGGGGAGGTATGAGCAGTTCTTC. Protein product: CASSFQGTRGRYEQFF.

This CDR3 is CASSLSRRETQYF. CDR3 DNA sequence: TGTGCCAGCAGTTTATCTAGGCGGGAGACCCAGTACTTC. This chain connects TRBV27 to TRBJ2-5, with no clear D. CDR3 length equals 13 residues. Germline V gene sequence: CDR1 MNHEY, CDR2 SMNVEV (reference sequence). V was pared by 0 bases and J by 5 bases, with 7 bases between.

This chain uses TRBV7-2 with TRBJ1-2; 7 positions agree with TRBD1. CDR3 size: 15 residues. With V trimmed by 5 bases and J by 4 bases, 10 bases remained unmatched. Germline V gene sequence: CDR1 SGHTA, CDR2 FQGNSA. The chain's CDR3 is CASSQQTGVGYGYTF. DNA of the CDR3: TGTGCCAGCAGCCAACAAACAGGGGTTGGCTATGGCTACACCTTC.

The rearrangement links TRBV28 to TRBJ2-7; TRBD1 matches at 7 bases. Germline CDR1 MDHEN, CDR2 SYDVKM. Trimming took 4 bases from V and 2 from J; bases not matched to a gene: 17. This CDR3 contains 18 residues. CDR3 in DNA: TGTGCCAGCAGTTCCTCAGGGGGAGATGCCTCGAGGGCCTACGAGCAGTACTTC. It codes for CASSSSGGDASRAYEQYF.

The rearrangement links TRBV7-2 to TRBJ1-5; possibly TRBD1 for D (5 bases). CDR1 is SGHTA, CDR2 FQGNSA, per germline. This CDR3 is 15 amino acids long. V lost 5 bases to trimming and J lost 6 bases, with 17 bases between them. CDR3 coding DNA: TGTGCCAGCAGCGTTGTCGGGGGGTCGAGTCAGCCCCAGCATTTT. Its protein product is CASSVVGGSSQPQHF. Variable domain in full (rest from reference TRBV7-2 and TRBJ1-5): GAGVSQSPSNKVTEKGKDVELRCDPISGHTALYWYRQSLGQGLEFLIYFQGNSAPDKSGLPSDRFSAERTGGSVSTLTIQRTQQEDSAVYLCASSVVGGSSQPQHFGDGTRLSIL.

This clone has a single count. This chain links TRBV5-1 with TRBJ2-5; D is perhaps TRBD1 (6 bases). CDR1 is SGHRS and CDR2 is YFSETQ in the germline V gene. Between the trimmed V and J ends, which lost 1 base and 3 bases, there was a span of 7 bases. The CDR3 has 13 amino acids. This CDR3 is CASSLTGKETQYF. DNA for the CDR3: TGCGCCAGCAGCTTGACAGGGAAAGAGACCCAGTACTTC. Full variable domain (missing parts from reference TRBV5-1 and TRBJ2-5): KAGVTQTPRYLIKTRGQQVTLSCSPISGHRSVSWYQQTPGQGLQFLFEYFSETQRNKGNFPGRFSGRQFSNSRSEMNVSTLELGDSALYLCASSLTGKETQYFGPGTRLLVL.

The CDR3: CASRIRALGGYEQYF. The CDR3 bases are TGTGCCAGCAGGATACGAGCACTCGGGGGCTACGAGCAGTACTTC. This chain links TRBV6-5 with TRBJ2-7, with D possibly TRBD2 on 6 matching bases. The CDR3 loop spans 15 amino acids. V lost 6 bases and J lost 3, with 18 bases in between. The germline gives CDR1 MNHEY, CDR2 SVGAGI.

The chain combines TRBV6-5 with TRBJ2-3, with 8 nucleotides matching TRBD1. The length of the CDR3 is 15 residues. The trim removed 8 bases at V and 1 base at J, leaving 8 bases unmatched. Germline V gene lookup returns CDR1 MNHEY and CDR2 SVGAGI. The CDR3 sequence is CASRPTGGGTDTQYF. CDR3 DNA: TGTGCCAGCCGACCCACAGGGGGTGGCACAGATACGCAGTATTTT.

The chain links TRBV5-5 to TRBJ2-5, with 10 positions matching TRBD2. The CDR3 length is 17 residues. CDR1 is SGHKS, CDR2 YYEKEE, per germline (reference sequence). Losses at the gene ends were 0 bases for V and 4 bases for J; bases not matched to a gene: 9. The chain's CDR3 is CASSLEAGGPKGETQYF. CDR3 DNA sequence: TGTGCCAGCAGCTTGGAAGCGGGAGGGCCTAAGGGAGAGACCCAGTACTTC.

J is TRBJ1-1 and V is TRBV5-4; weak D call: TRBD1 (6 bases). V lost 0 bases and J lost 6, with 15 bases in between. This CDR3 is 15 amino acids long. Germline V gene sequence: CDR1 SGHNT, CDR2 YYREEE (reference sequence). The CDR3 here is CASSLAGTRPAEAFF. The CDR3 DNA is TGTGCCAGCAGCTTGGCTGGGACAAGGCCCGCTGAAGCTTTCTTT.

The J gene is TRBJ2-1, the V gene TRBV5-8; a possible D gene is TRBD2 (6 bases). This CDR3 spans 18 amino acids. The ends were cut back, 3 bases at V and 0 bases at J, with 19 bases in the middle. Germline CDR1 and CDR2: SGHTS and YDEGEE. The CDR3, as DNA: TGTGCCAGCAGCTCCCCGGGACTGATAACACGCTCCTACAATGAGCAGTTCTTC. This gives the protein CASSSPGLITRSYNEQFF. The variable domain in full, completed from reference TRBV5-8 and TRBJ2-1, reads EAGVTQSPTHLIKTRGQQATLRCSPISGHTSVYWYQQALGLGLQFLLWYDEGEERNRGNFPPRFSGRQFPNYSSELNVNALELEDSALYLCASSSPGLITRSYNEQFFGPGTRLTVL.

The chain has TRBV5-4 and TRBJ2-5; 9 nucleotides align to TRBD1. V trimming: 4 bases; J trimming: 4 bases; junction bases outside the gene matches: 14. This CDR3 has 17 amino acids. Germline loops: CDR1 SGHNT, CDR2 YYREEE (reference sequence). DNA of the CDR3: TGTGCCAGCAGCCAGGAACCCACAGGGGGCATCGGAGAGACCCAGTACTTC. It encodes CASSQEPTGGIGETQYF.

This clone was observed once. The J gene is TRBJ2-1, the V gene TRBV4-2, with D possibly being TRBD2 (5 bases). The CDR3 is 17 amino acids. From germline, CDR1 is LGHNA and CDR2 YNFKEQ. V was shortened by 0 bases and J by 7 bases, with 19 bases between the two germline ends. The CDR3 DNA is TGTGCCAGCAGCCAAGATTTATTCCGGGATTCTCCAAATGAGCAGTTCTTC. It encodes CASSQDLFRDSPNEQFF.

The CDR3 loop reads CASSEAQGQGILRNEQFF. The CDR3 DNA reads TGTGCCAGCAGTGAAGCCCAGGGACAGGGGATCTTAAGGAATGAGCAGTTCTTC. The V gene is TRBV6-1, the J gene TRBJ2-1; the match to TRBD1 covers 10 bases. J gave up 7 bases and V 0 bases, and 12 bases lay outside the gene matches. Germline assignment: CDR1 MNHNS and CDR2 SASEGT. There are 18 residues in the CDR3.

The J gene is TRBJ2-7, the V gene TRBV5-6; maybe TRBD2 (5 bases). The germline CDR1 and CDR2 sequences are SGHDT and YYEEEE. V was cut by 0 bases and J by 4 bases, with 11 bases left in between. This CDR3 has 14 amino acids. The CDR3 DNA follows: TGTGCCAGCAGCTTGGACGGGGAGTATTACGAGCAGTACTTC. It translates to CASSLDGEYYEQYF.

CDR3 loop: CASSLFYDRHTNYGYTF. The CDR3 nucleotides are TGTGCCAGCAGTTTATTTTACGACAGACACACTAACTATGGCTACACCTTC. This chain links TRBV28 with TRBJ1-2, with D possibly TRBD1 on 5 matching bases. This CDR3 comprises 17 residues. The V gene lost 1 base and the J gene lost 0 bases, with 15 bases spanning the gap. Germline-derived CDR1 and CDR2 are MDHEN and SYDVKM.

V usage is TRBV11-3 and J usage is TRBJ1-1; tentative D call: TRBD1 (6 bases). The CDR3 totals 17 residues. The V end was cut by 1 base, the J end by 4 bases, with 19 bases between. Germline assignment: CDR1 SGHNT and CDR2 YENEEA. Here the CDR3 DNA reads TGTGCCAGCAGCTTAGGGGGAATGGGGGCGCGAGGCACTGAAGCTTTCTTT. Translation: CASSLGGMGARGTEAFF.

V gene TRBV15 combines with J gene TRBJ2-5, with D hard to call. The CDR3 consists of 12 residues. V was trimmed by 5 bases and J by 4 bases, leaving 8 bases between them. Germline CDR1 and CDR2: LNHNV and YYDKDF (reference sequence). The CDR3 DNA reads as TGTGCCACCAGCCGGGTGGGAGAGACCCAGTACTTC. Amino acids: CATSRVGETQYF.

The CDR3 DNA follows: TGTGCCAGCAGTGAAGCGCTTCGAGGGGGTTATGGCTACACCTTC. Translation: CASSEALRGGYGYTF. The rearrangement links TRBV6-1 to TRBJ1-2; perhaps TRBD1 as D (6 bases). The CDR3 extends over 15 amino acids. The germline gives CDR1 MNHNS, CDR2 SASEGT. V was cut by 0 bases and J by 5 bases, with 13 bases left in between.

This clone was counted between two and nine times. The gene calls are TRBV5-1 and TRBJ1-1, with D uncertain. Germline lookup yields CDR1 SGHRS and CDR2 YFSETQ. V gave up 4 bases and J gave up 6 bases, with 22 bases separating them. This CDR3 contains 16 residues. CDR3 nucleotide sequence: TGCGCCAGCAGCCAACAGCCCAGCGGGCCAGAAGCTGAAGCTTTCTTT. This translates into CASSQQPSGPEAEAFF.

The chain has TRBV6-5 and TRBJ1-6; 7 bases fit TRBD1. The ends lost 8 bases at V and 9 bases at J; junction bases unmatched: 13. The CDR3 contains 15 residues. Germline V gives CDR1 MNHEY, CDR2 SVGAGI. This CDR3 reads CASERGRGSGSPLHF. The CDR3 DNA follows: TGTGCCAGCGAGAGGGGGCGAGGGTCGGGTTCACCCCTCCACTTT.

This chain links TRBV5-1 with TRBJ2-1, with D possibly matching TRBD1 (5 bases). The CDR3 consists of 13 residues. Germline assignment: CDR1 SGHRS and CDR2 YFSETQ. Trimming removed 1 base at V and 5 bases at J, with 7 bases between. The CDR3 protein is CASSLSGNNEQFF. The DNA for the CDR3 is TGCGCCAGCAGCTTGTCAGGGAACAATGAGCAGTTCTTC.